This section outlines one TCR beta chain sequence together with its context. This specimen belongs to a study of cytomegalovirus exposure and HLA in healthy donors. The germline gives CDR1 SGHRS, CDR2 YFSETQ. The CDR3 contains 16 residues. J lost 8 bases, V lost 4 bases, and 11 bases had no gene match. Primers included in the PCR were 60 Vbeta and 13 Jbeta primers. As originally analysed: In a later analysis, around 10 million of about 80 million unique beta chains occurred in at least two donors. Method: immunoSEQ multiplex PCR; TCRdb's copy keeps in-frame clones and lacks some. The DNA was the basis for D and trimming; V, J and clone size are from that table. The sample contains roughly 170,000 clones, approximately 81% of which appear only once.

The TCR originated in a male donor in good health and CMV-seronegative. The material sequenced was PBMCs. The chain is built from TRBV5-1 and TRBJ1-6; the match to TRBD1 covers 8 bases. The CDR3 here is CASSRTWGTGHSPLHF. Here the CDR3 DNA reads TGCGCCAGCAGCCGGACGTGGGGGACAGGCCATTCACCCCTCCACTTT.